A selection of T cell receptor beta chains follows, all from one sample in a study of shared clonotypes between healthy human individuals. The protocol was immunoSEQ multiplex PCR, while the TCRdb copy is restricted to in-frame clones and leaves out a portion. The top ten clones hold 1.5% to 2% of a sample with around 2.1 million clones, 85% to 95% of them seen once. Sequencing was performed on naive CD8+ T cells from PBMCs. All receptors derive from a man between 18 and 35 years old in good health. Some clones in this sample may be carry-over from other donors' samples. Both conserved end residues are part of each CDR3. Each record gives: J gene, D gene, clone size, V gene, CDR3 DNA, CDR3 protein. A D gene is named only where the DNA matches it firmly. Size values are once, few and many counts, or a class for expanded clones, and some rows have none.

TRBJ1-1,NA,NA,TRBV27,TGTGCCAGCAGTTTAAGGGGGAGGACTGAAGCTTTCTTT,CASSLRGRTEAFF
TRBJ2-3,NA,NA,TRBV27,TGTGCCAGCAGGACTCACCGCACAGATACGCAGTATTTT,CASRTHRTDTQYF
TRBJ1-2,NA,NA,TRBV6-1,TGTGCCAGCAGTGAAAGACGTTATTATGGCTACACCTTC,CASSERRYYGYTF
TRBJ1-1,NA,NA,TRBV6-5,TGTGCCAGCAGTCACCGGGTCGGGACGGCCACTGAAGCTTTCTTT,CASSHRVGTATEAFF
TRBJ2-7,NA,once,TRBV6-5,TGTGCCAGCAGTTCCTCGGGGTTTATGGGCGAGCAGTACTTC,CASSSSGFMGEQYF
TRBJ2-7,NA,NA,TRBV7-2,TGTGCCAGCACCTATGCGAGATTCTCCTACGAGCAGTACTTC,CASTYARFSYEQYF
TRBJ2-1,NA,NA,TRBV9,TGTGCCAGCAGCGTAGCTCTAGCGCCCAATGAGCAGTTCTTC,CASSVALAPNEQFF
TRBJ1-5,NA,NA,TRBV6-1,TGTGCCAGCAGTGACGGGGGAAATAGCAATCAGCCCCAGCATTTT,CASSDGGNSNQPQHF
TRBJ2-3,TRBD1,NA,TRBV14,TGTGCCAGCAGCTTCCGGGACAGGGGGTTGGAAGATACGCAGTATTTT,CASSFRDRGLEDTQYF
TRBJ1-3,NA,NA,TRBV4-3,TGCGCCAGCAGCCAAGATCCTTCGGGCAACTCTGGAAACACCATATATTTT,CASSQDPSGNSGNTIYF
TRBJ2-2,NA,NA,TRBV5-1,TGCGCCAGCACCACCGGAGGGGGGGCCGGGGAGCTGTTTTTT,CASTTGGGAGELFF
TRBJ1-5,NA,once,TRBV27,TGTGCCAGCAGTCCCAGCCCCGGGGCTGGGGTCAATCAGCCCCAGCATTTT,CASSPSPGAGVNQPQHF
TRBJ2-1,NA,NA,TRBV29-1,TGCAGCGTTGAAAGGGGTCCCTACAATGAGCAGTTCTTC,CSVERGPYNEQFF
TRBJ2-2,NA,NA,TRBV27,TGTGCCAGCAGTTTAGGTACTACGAACACCGGGGAGCTGTTTTTT,CASSLGTTNTGELFF
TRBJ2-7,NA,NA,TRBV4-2,TGTGCCAGCAGCCACCGCCCGGAGGCAGGGCAGTACTTC,CASSHRPEAGQYF
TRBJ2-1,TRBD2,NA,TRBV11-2,TGTGCCAGCAGCTTAAATCGACTAGCGGGAGTAGAGCAGTTCTTC,CASSLNRLAGVEQFF
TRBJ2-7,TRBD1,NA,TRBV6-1,TGTGCCAGCAGTGCGACAGGGAAGCGGTCTCTCGAGCAGTACTTC,CASSATGKRSLEQYF
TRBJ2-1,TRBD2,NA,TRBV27,TGTGCCAGCAGTTTTGGGAGGGCCAATGAGCAGTTCTTC,CASSFGRANEQFF
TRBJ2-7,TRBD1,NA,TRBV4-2,TGTGCCAGCAGCCAATCCCGGGGACAGGGCTACGAGCAGTACTTC,CASSQSRGQGYEQYF
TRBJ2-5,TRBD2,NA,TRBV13,TGTGCCAGCAGCTTACTGCGGGAGAGAGAGACCCAGTACTTC,CASSLLRERETQYF
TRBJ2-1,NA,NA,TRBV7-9,TGTGCCAGCAGCTTAGGGGATCCCGGGAACCTAGCCAGGTTCTTC,CASSLGDPGNLARFF
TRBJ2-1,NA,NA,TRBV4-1,TGCGCCAGCAGCCAAGGTAGACTGGGAAGCTCCTACAATGAGCAGTTCTTC,CASSQGRLGSSYNEQFF
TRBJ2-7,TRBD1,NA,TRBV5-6,TGTGCCAGCAGCTTAGGGACAGGGGCCCACGAGCAGTACTTC,CASSLGTGAHEQYF